This TCR beta chain was captured in a study of T cells in Graves' hyperthyroidism and ophthalmopathy. The table lists this clonotype with many counts. Any symptoms of ophthalmopathy came after the first hyperthyroidism diagnosis, from which the blood sample dates. Amplified regions were TCR beta CDR3 sequences from RNA transcripts. HTBI primers were employed in a first-round RT-PCR of the TCR CDR3. TCRdb redid the calling of the multiplex PCR reads with MiXCR, one entry per CDR3 protein. Of hundreds of thousands of distinct CDR3 sequences detected, roughly a sixth appear once; the ten largest clones hold roughly a sixth. CDR3 size: 15 residues. Germline V CDR1 and CDR2: SNHLY, FYNNEI. V was trimmed by 10 bases and J by 2 bases, leaving 15 bases between them.

V and J are TRBV2 and TRBJ2-6; D gene unclear. Sequenced sample: blood. The source of this sequence is a woman in her fifties or sixties with Graves' hyperthyroidism that later progressed to Graves' ophthalmopathy. CDR3 DNA: TGTGCCACCATTCACCTGAGACCTGGGGCCAACGTCCTGACTTTC. As protein: CATIHLRPGANVLTF.